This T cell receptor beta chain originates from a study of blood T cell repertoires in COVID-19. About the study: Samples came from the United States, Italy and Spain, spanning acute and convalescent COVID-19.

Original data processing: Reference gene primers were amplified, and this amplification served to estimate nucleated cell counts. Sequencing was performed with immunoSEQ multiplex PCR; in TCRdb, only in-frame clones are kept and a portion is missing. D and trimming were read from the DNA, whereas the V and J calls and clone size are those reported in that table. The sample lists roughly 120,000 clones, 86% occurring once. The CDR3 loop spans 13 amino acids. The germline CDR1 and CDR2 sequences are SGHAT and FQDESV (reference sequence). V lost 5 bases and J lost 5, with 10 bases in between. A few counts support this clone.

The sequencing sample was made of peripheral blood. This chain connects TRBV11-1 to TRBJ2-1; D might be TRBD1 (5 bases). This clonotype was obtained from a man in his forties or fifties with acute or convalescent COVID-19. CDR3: CASSIRQNNEQFF. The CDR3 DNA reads TGTGCCAGCAGCATACGACAGAACAATGAGCAGTTCTTC.